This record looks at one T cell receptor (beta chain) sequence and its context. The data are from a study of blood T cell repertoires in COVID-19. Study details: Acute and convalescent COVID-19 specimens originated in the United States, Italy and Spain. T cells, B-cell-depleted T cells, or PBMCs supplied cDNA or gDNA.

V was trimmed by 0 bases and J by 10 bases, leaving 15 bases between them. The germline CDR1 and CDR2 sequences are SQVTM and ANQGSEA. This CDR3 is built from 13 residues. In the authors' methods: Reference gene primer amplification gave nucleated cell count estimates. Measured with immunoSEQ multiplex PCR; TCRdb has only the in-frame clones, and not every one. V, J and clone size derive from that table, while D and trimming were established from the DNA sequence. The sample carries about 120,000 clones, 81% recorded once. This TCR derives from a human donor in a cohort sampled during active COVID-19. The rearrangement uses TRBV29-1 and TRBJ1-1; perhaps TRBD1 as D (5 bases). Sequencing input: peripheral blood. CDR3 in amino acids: CSVEDRQGTGAFF. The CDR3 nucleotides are TGCAGCGTTGAAGATCGGCAGGGAACAGGAGCTTTCTTT.